The clone carrying this TCR beta chain has more than one count but fewer than ten. This entry is derived from a study of T cells after yellow fever vaccination. Each CDR3 protein gets one entry after TCRdb re-called the 5' RACE reads with MiXCR. The repertoire holds approximately 550,000 distinct CDR3 sequences, with 15% to 20% as singletons. This CDR3 region has 15 residues. CDR1 SGHRS and CDR2 YFSETQ come from the germline V gene. Germline trimming cut 4 bases from V and 2 bases from J; bases unmatched to any gene: 4. The chain recombines TRBV5-1 with TRBJ1-2; 11 bases map to TRBD1. Specimen: PBMCs, collected 15 days after the yellow fever booster vaccination. This sequence originates from a man aged 30 to 39 who received the YFV17D yellow fever vaccine. CDR3 in amino acids: CASSLGDRGNYGYTF. CDR3 nucleotide sequence: TGCGCCAGCAGCCTCGGGGACAGGGGGAACTATGGCTACACCTTC.